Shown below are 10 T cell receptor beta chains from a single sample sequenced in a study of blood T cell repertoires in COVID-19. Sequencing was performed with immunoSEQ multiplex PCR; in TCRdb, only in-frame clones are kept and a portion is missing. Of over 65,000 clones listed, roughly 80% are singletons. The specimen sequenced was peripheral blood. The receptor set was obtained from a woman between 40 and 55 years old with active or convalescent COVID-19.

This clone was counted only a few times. The CDR3 is CASSQDLGIAGRTDTQYF. The CDR3 DNA reads TGCGCCAGCAGCCAAGATCTTGGGATAGCGGGGCGCACAGATACGCAGTATTTT. The rearrangement links TRBV4-3 to TRBJ2-3; 8 nucleotides line up with TRBD2. This CDR3 comprises 18 residues. Germline-derived CDR1 and CDR2 are LGHNA and YSLEER. Losses at the gene ends were 0 bases for V and 1 base for J; bases not matched to a gene: 9.

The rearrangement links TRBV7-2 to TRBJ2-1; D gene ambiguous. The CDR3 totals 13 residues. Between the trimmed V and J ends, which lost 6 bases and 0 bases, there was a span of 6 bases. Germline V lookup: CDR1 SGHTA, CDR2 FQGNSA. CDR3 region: CASRVGSYNEQFF. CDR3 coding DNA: TGTGCCAGCAGAGTCGGCTCCTACAATGAGCAGTTCTTC.

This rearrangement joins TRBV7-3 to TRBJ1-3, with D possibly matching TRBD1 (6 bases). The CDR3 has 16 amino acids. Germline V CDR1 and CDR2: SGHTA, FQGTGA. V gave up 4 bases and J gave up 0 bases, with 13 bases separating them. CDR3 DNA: TGTGCCAGCAGCTCAACCGACAGGAGCTCTGGAAACACCATATATTTT. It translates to CASSSTDRSSGNTIYF.

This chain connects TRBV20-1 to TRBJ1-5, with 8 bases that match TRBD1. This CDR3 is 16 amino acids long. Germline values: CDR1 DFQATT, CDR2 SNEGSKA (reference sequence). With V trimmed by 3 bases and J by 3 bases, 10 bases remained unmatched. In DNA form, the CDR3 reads TGCAGTGCTAGTAAAGGACAGGGATATTTCAATCAGCCCCAGCATTTT. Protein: CSASKGQGYFNQPQHF.

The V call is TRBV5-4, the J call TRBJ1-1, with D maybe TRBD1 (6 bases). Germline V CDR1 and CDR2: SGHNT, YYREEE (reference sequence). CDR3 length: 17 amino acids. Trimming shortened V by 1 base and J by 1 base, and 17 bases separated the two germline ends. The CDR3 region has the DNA TGTGCCAGCAGCTTGTCCCTCTCCACAGGGCCGAACACTGAAGCTTTCTTT. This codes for CASSLSLSTGPNTEAFF.

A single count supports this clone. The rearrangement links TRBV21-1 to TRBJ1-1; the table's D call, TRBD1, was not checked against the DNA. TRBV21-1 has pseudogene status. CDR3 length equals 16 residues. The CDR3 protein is CASSKGADSLSTEAFF. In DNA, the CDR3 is TGTGCCAGCAGCAAAGGGGCCGATAGTTTGAGCACTGAAGCTTTCTTT.

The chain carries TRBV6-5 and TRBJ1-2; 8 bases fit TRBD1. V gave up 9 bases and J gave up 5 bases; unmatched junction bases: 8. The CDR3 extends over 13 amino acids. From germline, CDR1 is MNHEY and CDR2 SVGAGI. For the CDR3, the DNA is TGTGCCAGTACAGTTGGACAGGGTTATGGCTACACCTTC. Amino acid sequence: CASTVGQGYGYTF.

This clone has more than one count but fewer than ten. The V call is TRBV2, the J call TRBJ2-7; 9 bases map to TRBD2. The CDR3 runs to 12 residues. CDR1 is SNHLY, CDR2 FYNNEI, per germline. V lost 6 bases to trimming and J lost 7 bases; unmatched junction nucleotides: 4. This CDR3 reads CASRGLAGEQYF. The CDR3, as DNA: TGTGCCAGCAGGGGGCTAGCGGGAGAGCAGTACTTC.

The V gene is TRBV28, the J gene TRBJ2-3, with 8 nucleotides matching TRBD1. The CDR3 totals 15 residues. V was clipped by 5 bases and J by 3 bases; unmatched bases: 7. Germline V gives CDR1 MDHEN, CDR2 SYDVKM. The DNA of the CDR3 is TGTGCCAGCAGTACCCCGGACAGGGTGACAGATACGCAGTATTTT. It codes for CASSTPDRVTDTQYF.

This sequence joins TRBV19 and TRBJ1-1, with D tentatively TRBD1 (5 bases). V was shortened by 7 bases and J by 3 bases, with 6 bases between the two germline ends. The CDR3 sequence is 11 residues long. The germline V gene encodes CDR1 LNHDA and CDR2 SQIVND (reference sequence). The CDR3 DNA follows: TGTGCCAGTAAGGGGTACACTGAAGCTTTCTTT. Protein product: CASKGYTEAFF.